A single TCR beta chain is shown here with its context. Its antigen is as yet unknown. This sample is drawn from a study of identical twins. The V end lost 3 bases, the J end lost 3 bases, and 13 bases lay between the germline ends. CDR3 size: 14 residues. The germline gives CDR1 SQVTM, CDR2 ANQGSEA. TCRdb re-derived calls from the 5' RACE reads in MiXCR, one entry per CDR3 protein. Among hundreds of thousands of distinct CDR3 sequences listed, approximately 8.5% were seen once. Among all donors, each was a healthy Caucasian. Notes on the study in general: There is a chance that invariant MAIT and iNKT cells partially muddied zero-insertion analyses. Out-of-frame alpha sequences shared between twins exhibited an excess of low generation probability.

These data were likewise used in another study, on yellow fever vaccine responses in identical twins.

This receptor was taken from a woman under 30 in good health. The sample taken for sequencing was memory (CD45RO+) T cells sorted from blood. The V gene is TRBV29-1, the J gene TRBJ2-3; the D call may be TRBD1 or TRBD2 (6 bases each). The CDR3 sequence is CSVEEGGPTDTQYF. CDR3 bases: TGCAGCGTTGAGGAGGGGGGCCCTACAGATACGCAGTATTTT.